This TCR beta chain was sequenced in a study of blood T cell repertoires in COVID-19. Background on the study: Collection of acute and convalescent COVID-19 samples took place in the United States, Italy and Spain.

The V and J ends lost 5 bases and 2 bases, in that order; junction bases with no gene match: 8. The CDR3 is 15 amino acids. Per the germline V gene, CDR1 is SNHLY and CDR2 is FYNNEI. Only in-frame clones appear in the TCRdb table, and some are missing; sequencing was by immunoSEQ multiplex PCR. The data show hundreds of thousands of clones, around 84% seen once. The gene calls are TRBV2 and TRBJ1-2; 7 bases are shared with TRBD1. Sequenced sample: peripheral blood. The source is a man in his thirties or forties with active or convalescent COVID-19. The CDR3 nucleotides are TGTGCCAGCAGTCGGCCCCGGGACAGAAACTATGGCTACACCTTC. This codes for CASSRPRDRNYGYTF.